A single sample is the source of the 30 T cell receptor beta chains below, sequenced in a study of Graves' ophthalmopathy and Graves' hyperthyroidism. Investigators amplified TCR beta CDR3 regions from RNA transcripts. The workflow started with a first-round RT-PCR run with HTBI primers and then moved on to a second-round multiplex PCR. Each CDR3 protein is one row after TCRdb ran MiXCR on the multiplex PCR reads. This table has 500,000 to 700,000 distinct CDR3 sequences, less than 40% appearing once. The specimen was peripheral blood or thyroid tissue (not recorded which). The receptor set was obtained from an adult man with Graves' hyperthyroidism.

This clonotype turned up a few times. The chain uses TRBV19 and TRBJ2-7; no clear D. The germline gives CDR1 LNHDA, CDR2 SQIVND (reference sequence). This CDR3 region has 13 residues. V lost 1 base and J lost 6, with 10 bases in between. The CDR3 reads CASSIAGTGEQYF. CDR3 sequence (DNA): TGTGCCAGTAGTATAGCAGGTACCGGCGAGCAGTACTTC.

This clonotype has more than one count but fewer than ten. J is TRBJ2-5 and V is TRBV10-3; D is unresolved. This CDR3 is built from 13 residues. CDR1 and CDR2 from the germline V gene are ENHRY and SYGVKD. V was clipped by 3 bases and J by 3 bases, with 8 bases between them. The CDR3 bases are TGTGCCATCAGTGATTTCGCTAAAGAGACCCAGTACTTC. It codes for CAISDFAKETQYF.

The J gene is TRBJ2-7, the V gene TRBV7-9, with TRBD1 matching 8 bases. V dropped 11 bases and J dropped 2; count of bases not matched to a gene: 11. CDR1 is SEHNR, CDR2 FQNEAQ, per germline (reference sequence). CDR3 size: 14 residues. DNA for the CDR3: TGTGCCTGGAGGAGACAGGGGTTCCCCTACGAGCAGTACTTC. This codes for CAWRRQGFPYEQYF.

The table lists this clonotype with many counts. CDR3 coding DNA: TGTGCCAGCAGTTTAGTCCAGTCCACTAACTATGGCTACACCTTC. Translating it yields CASSLVQSTNYGYTF. This sequence joins TRBV12-3 or TRBV12-4 and TRBJ1-2; D unresolved. Trimming cost V 1 base and J 0 bases, with 9 bases left between them. The CDR3 is 15 amino acids.

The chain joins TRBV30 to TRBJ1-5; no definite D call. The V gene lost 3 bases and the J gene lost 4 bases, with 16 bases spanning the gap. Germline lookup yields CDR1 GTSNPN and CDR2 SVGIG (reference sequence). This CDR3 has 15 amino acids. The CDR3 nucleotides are TGTGCCTGGAGCCTTAGGGTGGTGGGGAATCAGCCCCAGCATTTT. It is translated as CAWSLRVVGNQPQHF.

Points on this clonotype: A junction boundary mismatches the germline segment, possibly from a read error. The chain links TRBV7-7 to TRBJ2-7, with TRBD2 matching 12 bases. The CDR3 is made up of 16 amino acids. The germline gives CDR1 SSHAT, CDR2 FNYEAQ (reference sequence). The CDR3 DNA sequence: TGTGCTAGCAGCCCCGGGACTAGCGGGCTCCCCTACGAGCAGTACTTC. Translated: CASSPGTSGLPYEQYF. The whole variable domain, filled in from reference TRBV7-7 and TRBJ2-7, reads GAGVSQSPRYKVTKRGQDVTLRCDPISSHATLYWYQQALGQGPEFLTYFNYEAQPDKSGLPSDRFSAERPEGSISTLTIQRTEQRDSAMYRCASSPGTSGLPYEQYFGPGTRLTVT.

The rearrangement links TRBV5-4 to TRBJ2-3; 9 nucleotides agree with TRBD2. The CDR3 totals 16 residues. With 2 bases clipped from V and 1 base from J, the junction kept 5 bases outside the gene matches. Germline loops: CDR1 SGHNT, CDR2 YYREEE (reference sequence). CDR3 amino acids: CASSLVAGVGTDTQYF. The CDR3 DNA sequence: TGTGCCAGCAGCTTAGTAGCGGGAGTCGGCACAGATACGCAGTATTTT.

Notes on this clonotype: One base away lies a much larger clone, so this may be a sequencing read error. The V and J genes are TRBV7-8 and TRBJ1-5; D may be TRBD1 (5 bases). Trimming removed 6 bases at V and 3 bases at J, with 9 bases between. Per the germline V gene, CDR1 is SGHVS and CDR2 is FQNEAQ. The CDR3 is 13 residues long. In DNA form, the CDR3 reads TGTGCCAGCAGGAGGGACGACAATCAGCCCCAGCATTTT. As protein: CASRRDDNQPQHF.

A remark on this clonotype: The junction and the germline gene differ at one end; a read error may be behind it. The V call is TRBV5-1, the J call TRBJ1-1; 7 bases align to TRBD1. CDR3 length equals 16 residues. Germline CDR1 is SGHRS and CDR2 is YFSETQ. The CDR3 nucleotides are TGTGCCAGCAGCTTAGGAGACAGGGCCGCGAACACTGAAGCTTTCTTT. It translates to CASSLGDRAANTEAFF.

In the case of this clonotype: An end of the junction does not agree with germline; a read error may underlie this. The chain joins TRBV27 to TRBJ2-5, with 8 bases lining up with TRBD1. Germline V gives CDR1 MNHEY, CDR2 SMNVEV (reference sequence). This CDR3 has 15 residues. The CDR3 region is CASSVSGGGQETQYF. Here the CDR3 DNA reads TGTGCCAGCAGTGTATCAGGGGGCGGCCAAGAGACCCAGTACTTC.

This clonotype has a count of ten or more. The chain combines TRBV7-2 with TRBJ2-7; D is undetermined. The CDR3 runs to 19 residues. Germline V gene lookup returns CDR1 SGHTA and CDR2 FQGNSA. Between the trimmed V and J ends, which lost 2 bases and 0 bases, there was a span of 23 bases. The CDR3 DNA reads TGTGCCAGCAGCTTAACCCCTGCTGGGTTTGGGTCTGGCTCCTACGAGCAGTACTTC. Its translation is CASSLTPAGFGSGSYEQYF.

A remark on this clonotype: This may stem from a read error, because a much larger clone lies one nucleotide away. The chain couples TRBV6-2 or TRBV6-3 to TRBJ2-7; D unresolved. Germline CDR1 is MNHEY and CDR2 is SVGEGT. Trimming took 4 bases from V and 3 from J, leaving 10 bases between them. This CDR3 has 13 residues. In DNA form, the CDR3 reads TGTGCCAGCAGTTGCTCTTCAGACTACGAGCAGTACTTC. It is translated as CASSCSSDYEQYF.

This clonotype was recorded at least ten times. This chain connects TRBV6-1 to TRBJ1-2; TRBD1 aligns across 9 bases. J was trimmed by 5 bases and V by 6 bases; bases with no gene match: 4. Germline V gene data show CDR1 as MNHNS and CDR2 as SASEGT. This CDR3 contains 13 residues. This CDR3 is CASSTGTGYGYTF. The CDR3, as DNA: TGTGCCAGCAGCACGGGGACAGGGTATGGCTACACCTTC.

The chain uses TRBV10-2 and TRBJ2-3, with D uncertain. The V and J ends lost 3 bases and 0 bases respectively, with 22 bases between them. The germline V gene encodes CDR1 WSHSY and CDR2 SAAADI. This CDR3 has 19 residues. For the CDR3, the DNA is TGCGCCAGCAGTGATTCCGCCCCTGTCTGGGCAATCAGCACAGATACGCAGTATTTT. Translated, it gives CASSDSAPVWAISTDTQYF.

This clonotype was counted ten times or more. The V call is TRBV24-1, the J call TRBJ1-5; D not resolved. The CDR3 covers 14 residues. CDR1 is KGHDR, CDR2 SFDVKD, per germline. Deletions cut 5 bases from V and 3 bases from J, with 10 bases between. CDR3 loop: CATSAVGPNQPQHF. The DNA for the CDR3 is TGTGCCACCAGTGCGGTCGGACCCAATCAGCCCCAGCATTTT.

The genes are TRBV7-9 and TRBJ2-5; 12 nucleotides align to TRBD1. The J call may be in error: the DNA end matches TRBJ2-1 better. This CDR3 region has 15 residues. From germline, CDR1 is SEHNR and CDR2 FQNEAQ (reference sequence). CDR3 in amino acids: CASSQAGQGANEQFF. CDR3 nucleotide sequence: TGTGCCAGCAGCCAGGCGGGACAGGGGGCGAATGAGCAGTTCTTC.

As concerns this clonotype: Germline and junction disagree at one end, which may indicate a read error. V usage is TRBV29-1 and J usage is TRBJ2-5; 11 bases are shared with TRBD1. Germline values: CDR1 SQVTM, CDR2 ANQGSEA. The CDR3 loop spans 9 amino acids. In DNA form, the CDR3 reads TGCAGCGTGGGACAGGGGGGTATCTTC. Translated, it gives CSVGQGGIF.

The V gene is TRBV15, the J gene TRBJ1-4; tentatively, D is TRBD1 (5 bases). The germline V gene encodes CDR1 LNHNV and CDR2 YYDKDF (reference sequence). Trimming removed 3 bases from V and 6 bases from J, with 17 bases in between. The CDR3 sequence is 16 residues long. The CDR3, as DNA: TGTGCCACCAGCAGGGCAGGGTGGAGGGATGATGAAAAACTGTTTTTT. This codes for CATSRAGWRDDEKLFF.

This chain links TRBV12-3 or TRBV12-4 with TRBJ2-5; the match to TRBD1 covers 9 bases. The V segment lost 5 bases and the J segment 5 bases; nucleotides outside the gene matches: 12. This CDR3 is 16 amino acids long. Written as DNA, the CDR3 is TGTGCCAGCAGTCCTCCGGACAGGGGATTTAGCGAGACCCAGTACTTC. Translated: CASSPPDRGFSETQYF.

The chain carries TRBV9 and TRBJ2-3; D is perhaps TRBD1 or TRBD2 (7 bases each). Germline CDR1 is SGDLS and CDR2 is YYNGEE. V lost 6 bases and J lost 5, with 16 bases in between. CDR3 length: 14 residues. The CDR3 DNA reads TGTGCCAGCACCGCAGGGGGGGCCCTAGATACGCAGTATTTT. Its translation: CASTAGGALDTQYF.

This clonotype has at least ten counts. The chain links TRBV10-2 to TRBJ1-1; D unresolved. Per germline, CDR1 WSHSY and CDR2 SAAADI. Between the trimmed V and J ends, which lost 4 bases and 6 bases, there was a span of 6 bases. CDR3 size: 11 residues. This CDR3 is CASSAQSEAFF. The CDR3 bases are TGCGCCAGCAGTGCGCAGTCTGAAGCTTTCTTT.

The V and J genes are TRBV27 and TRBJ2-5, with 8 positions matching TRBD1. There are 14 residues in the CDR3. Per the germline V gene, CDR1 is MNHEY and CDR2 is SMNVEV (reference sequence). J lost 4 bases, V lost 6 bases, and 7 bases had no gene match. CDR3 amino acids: CASRPGGAGETQYF. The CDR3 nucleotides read TGTGCCAGCAGACCAGGGGGCGCAGGAGAGACCCAGTACTTC.

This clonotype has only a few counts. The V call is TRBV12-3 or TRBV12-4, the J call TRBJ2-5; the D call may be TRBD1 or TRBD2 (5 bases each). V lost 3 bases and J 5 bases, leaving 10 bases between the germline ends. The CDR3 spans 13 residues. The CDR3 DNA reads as TGTGCCAGCAGTTTTATAGGGACGGAGACCCAGTACTTC. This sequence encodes CASSFIGTETQYF.

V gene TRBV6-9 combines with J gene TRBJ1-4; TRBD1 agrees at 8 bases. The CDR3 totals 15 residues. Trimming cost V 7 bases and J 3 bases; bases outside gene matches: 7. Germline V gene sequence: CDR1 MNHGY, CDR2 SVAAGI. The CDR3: CASISTGAANEKLFF. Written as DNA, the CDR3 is TGTGCCAGCATATCGACAGGGGCGGCTAATGAAAAACTGTTTTTT.

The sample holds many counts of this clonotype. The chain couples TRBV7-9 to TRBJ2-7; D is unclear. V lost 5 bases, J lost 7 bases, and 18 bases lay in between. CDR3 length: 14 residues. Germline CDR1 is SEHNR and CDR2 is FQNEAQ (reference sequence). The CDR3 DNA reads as TGTGCCAGCAGCGCCTTGGGGTCCCTTGAAGAGCAGTACTTC. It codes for CASSALGSLEEQYF.

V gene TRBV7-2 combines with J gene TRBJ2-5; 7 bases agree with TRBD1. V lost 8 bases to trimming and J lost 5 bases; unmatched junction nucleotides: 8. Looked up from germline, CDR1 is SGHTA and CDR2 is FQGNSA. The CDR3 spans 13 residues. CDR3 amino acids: CASRSPGQETQYF. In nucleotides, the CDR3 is TGTGCCAGCCGCAGTCCGGGACAGGAGACCCAGTACTTC.

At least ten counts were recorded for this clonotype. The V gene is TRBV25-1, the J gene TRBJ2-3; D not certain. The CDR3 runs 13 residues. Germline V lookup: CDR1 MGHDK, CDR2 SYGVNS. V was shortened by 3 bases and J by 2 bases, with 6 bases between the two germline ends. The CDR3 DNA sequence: TGTGCCAGCAGTGAGGGAAACACAGATACGCAGTATTTT. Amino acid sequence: CASSEGNTDTQYF.

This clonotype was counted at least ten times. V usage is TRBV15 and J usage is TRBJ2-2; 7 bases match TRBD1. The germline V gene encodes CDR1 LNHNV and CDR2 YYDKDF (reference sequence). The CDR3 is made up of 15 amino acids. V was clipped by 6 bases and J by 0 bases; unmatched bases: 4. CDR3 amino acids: CATRKGQPNTGELFF. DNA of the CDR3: TGTGCCACCAGAAAGGGACAGCCGAACACCGGGGAGCTGTTTTTT. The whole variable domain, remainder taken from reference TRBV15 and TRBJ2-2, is DAMVIQNPRYQVTQFGKPVTLSCSQTLNHNVMYWYQQKSSQAPKLLFHYYDKDFNNEADTPDNFQSRRPNTSFCFLDIRSPGLGDTAMYLCATRKGQPNTGELFFGEGSRLTVL.

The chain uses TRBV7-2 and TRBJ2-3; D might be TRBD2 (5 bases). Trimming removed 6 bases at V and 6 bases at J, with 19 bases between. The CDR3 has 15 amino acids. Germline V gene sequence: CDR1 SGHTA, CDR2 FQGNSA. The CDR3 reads CASRHPGFGMDTQYF. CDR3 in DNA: TGTGCCAGCAGACACCCGGGGTTTGGGATGGATACGCAGTATTTT.

The CDR3 loop is CASSFNGEGAYGYTF. In DNA, the CDR3 is TGTGCCAGCAGTTTTAATGGGGAAGGCGCCTATGGCTACACCTTC. The chain links TRBV12-3 or TRBV12-4 to TRBJ1-2; no clear D. V was trimmed by 3 bases and J by 4 bases, leaving 15 bases between them. The CDR3 has 15 residues.